The 14 T cell receptor beta chains given below trace back to one sample, sequenced in a study of regulatory T cells in long-lasting Graves disease. Specified time point: newly diagnosed GD, antithyroid drugs for less than 3 months. RNA isolated from PBMCs was used to make the TCR library. The TCR beta library used iRepertoire HTBI primers with Arm-PCR amplification of CDR3. TCRdb itself ran the multiplex PCR reads through MiXCR, one entry per CDR3 protein. This table holds approximately 350,000 distinct CDR3 sequences, roughly a sixth found once. The same sample was also used in a study of T cells in Graves' hyperthyroidism and ophthalmopathy.

Sequences were derived from peripheral blood mononuclear cells (PBMCs), sampled at new diagnosis, from a patient treated with antithyroid drugs. These receptors all come from a man aged 40-49 years with Graves disease.

This clonotype was recorded many times. The V call is TRBV2, the J call TRBJ1-1, with D possibly being TRBD1 (6 bases). CDR1 and CDR2 from the germline V gene are SNHLY and FYNNEI. The CDR3 is made up of 13 amino acids. The ends were cut back, 7 bases at V and 1 base at J, with 10 bases in the middle. The CDR3 spells CASTQGTNTEAFF. The DNA of the CDR3 is TGTGCCAGCACTCAGGGGACGAACACTGAAGCTTTCTTT.

This clonotype was seen ten or more times. The chain has TRBV5-1 and TRBJ1-2; the D is unclear. The V end was cut by 5 bases, the J end by 4 bases, with 15 bases between. Germline V gene lookup returns CDR1 SGHRS and CDR2 YFSETQ. The CDR3 has 14 amino acids. CDR3 nucleotide sequence: TGCGCCAGCAGGGAACTTCAGGCCGGCTATGGCTACACCTTC. Translation gives CASRELQAGYGYTF.

This clonotype was counted at least ten times. Compared with germline, one end of the junction differs, possibly owing to a read error. The gene calls are TRBV5-1 and TRBJ1-5; no clear D gene. The CDR3 is 13 residues long. Germline V gives CDR1 SGHRS, CDR2 YFSETQ. The CDR3 sequence is CASSLEYDQPQHF. CDR3 nucleotides: TGTGCCAGCAGCCTCGAGTACGATCAGCCCCAGCATTTT.

This clonotype was picked up many times. The DNA for the CDR3 is TGTGCCAGCAGTTACTCCTCAACAGGGGGACCCACAGATACGCAGTATTTT. It yields the protein CASSYSSTGGPTDTQYF. The chain is built from TRBV6-5 and TRBJ2-3; 8 nucleotides align to TRBD1. The CDR3 loop spans 17 amino acids. Germline CDR1 reads MNHEY; CDR2 reads SVGAGI. The junction had 7 bases not matched to a gene; V was cut back by 0 bases and J by 2 bases.

This chain links TRBV19 with TRBJ1-5; 7 bases fit TRBD1. The CDR3 has 13 amino acids. Losses at the gene ends were 8 bases for V and 3 bases for J; bases not matched to a gene: 4. The germline CDR1 and CDR2 sequences are LNHDA and SQIVND (reference sequence). This chain's CDR3 is CASGDRTNQPQHF. The CDR3 DNA is TGTGCCAGTGGGGACAGAACCAATCAGCCCCAGCATTTT.

This clonotype has more than one count but fewer than ten. CDR3 amino acids: CASSARTVTGELFF. CDR3 DNA: TGTGCCAGTAGTGCAAGGACGGTCACCGGGGAGCTGTTTTTT. The chain carries TRBV19 and TRBJ2-2; D is unresolved. CDR1 is LNHDA and CDR2 is SQIVND in the germline V gene (reference sequence). Trimming shortened V by 5 bases and J by 4 bases, and 11 bases separated the two germline ends. The CDR3 is 14 amino acids.

In the case of this clonotype: Just one base apart from a much larger clone, this may be a read error. The chain links TRBV28 to TRBJ2-7, with TRBD2 as a possible D gene (6 bases). This CDR3 region has 14 residues. Germline values: CDR1 MDHEN, CDR2 SYDVKM. V lost 9 bases and J lost 7, with 22 bases in between. This CDR3 reads CASLTSGPYNEQYF. CDR3 DNA: TGTGCCAGTCTTACCAGCGGGCCCTACAATGAGCAGTACTTC.

This clonotype was picked up many times. The V and J genes are TRBV2 and TRBJ2-3; D gene ambiguous. Germline loops: CDR1 SNHLY, CDR2 FYNNEI. The germline V and J ends were trimmed by 7 bases and 4 bases, with 15 bases remaining between them. CDR3 size: 14 residues. The CDR3 DNA is TGTGCCAGCACTCGACTTACGCGTTCAGATACGCAGTATTTT. It specifies CASTRLTRSDTQYF.

This clonotype turned up a few times. The rearrangement links TRBV6-1 to TRBJ1-4; D gene unclear. Germline V gene sequence: CDR1 MNHNS, CDR2 SASEGT. CDR3 length equals 11 residues. Trimming cost V 5 bases and J 5 bases, with 3 bases left between them. CDR3 coding DNA: TGTGCCAGCAGTAGAAATGAAAAACTGTTTTTT. Encoded protein: CASSRNEKLFF.

This clonotype was counted at least ten times. The chain joins TRBV19 to TRBJ2-3; D is undetermined. Between the trimmed V and J ends, which lost 3 bases and 3 bases, there was a span of 13 bases. The germline CDR1 and CDR2 sequences are LNHDA and SQIVND (reference sequence). The CDR3 is 15 residues long. The CDR3 here is CASSIGHDGTDTQYF. Written as DNA, the CDR3 is TGTGCCAGTAGTATCGGTCACGATGGGACAGATACGCAGTATTTT. Full variable domain (missing parts from reference TRBV19 and TRBJ2-3): DGGITQSPKYLFRKEGQNVTLSCEQNLNHDAMYWYRQDPGQGLRLIYYSQIVNDFQKGDIAEGYSVSREKKESFPLTVTSAQKNPTAFYLCASSIGHDGTDTQYFGPGTRLTVL.

This clonotype occurred many times. The rearrangement uses TRBV18 and TRBJ2-1; D unclear. Trimming left V 3 bases short and J 5 bases short, with 11 bases between. The CDR3 totals 14 residues. CDR1 KGHSH and CDR2 LQKENI come from the germline V gene. The CDR3 loop reads CASSPGDNNNEQFF. The CDR3 DNA sequence: TGTGCCAGCTCACCTGGGGATAATAACAATGAGCAGTTCTTC. The variable domain in full, with the rest retrieved from reference TRBV18 and TRBJ2-1, is NAGVMQNPRHLVRRRGQEARLRCSPMKGHSHVYWYRQLPEEGLKFMVYLQKENIIDESGMPKERFSAEFPKEGPSILRIQQVVRGDSAAYFCASSPGDNNNEQFFGPGTRLTVL.

This clonotype has ten or more counts. This chain joins TRBV29-1 and TRBJ2-1, with D possibly TRBD1 on 5 matching bases. Trimming pared 3 bases from V and 12 bases from J, leaving 12 bases between. The V gene's germline CDR1 is SQVTM and CDR2 ANQGSEA. This CDR3 contains 11 residues. CDR3 nucleotides: TGCAGCGTTGAGTTCAGGGTTGGGCAGTTCTTC. Its protein product is CSVEFRVGQFF.

The chain carries TRBV9 and TRBJ2-3, with D perhaps given as TRBD1 or TRBD2 (5 bases each). Germline lookup yields CDR1 SGDLS and CDR2 YYNGEE. Trimming removed 3 bases from V and 4 bases from J, with 9 bases in between. This CDR3 has 13 residues. The CDR3 nucleotides are TGTGCCAGCAGCGCAGAGGGGCCAGATACGCAGTATTTT. It codes for CASSAEGPDTQYF.

CDR3 DNA: TGTGCCTCCCTGGAGGGACGGACTACTCAAGAGACCCAGTACTTC. Encoded protein: CASLEGRTTQETQYF. The chain joins TRBV6-2 or TRBV6-3 to TRBJ2-5, with D perhaps matching TRBD2 (6 bases). In germline, CDR1 is MNHEY, CDR2 SVGEGT. The V end was cut by 11 bases, the J end by 2 bases, with 21 bases between. CDR3 length equals 15 residues.